The present entry profiles one T cell receptor beta chain with its context. Each CDR3 protein is one row after TCRdb ran MiXCR on the RT-PCR reads. The repertoire holds approximately 720,000 distinct CDR3 sequences, approximately 15% seen once, with around 3.3% in the top ten. Per the germline V gene, CDR1 is SGHTA and CDR2 is FQGNSA. The J segment lost 0 bases and the V segment lost 6 bases, leaving 5 bases of the junction unmatched. The CDR3 covers 15 residues. Material: memory CD4+ T cells from blood. The chain is built from TRBV7-2 and TRBJ2-3; 8 bases fit TRBD1. The TCR sequence derives from a female donor in good health, serving as a healthy control. CDR3 in amino acids: CASRRQGSSTDTQYF. The CDR3 DNA follows: TGTGCCAGCAGAAGACAGGGGTCGAGCACAGATACGCAGTATTTT. Full variable domain (outside the CDR3, taken from reference TRBV7-2 and TRBJ2-3): GAGVSQSPSNKVTEKGKDVELRCDPISGHTALYWYRQSLGQGLEFLIYFQGNSAPDKSGLPSDRFSAERTGGSVSTLTIQRTQQEDSAVYLCASRRQGSSTDTQYFGPGTRLTVL.